The source of this T cell receptor beta chain is a study of OX40 agonist ivuxolimab in advanced cancers. Study findings and constraints: The CD4+ and CD8+ T cells in the blood had expanded clonally by week 6 at 0.1 to 3.0 mg/kg.

As concerns this clone: Antigen unknown.

Data came from immunoSEQ multiplex PCR; TCRdb stores just in-frame clones and leaves some out. This sample has more than 10,000 clones; about 80% occur once, and the top ten carry roughly 20%. V shed 10 bases and J shed 1 base, with 13 bases lying between them. CDR1 MNHEY and CDR2 SVGAGI come from the germline V gene. The CDR3 length is 13 residues. This sequence was found in an adult with an advanced solid tumor such as melanoma, head and neck, liver or kidney cancer. The chain joins TRBV6-5 to TRBJ1-1; D uncertain. The sample in question was CD4+ or CD8+ T cells sorted from blood, obtained in a trial of the OX40 agonist ivuxolimab. The CDR3 region is CATESTSNTEAFF. CDR3 bases: TGTGCCACCGAGTCAACATCGAACACTGAAGCTTTCTTT.